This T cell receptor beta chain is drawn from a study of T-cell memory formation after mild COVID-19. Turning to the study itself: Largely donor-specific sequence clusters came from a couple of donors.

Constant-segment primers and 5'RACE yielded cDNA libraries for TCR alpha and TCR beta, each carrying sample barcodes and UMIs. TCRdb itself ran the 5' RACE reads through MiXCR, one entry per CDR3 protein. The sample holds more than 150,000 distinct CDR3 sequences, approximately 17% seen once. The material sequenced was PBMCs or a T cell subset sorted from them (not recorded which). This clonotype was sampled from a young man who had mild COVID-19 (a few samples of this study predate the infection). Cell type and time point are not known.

This chain's CDR3 is CASSQDLRGGTDTQYF. The CDR3 DNA reads as TGTGCCAGCAGCCAAGATCTCAGGGGTGGCACAGATACGCAGTATTTT. The rearrangement links TRBV4-2 to TRBJ2-3; tentative D call: TRBD1 (6 bases). V was shortened by 0 bases and J by 1 base, with 11 bases between the two germline ends. Per germline, CDR1 LGHNA and CDR2 YNFKEQ. The CDR3 has 16 residues.